This T cell receptor (beta chain) comes out of a study of blood T cell repertoires in COVID-19. Overall study: PBMCs, B-cell-depleted T cells, or T cells were the source of the cDNA or gDNA that made up the material.

Under the authors' procedure: Amplification from reference gene primers served as the basis for estimated nucleated cell counts. Clones were read by immunoSEQ multiplex PCR, and TCRdb kept only the in-frame ones, dropping some. V and J calls and clone size come straight from that table; D and trimming were deduced from the DNA. The sample lists approximately 470,000 clones, roughly 88% occurring once. A single count supports this clone. This CDR3 comprises 17 residues. V was clipped by 3 bases and J by 0 bases; unmatched bases: 5. Per the germline V gene, CDR1 is ENHRY and CDR2 is SYGVKD. The chain is built from TRBV10-3 and TRBJ2-6, with TRBD2 matching over 7 bases. The sequencing input was peripheral blood. The source of this sequence is a human donor in a cohort sampled during active COVID-19. The CDR3 nucleotides read TGTGCCATCAGTGAAACCGGGGGGTCCTCTGGGGCCAACGTCCTGACTTTC. Translating it yields CAISETGGSSGANVLTF.